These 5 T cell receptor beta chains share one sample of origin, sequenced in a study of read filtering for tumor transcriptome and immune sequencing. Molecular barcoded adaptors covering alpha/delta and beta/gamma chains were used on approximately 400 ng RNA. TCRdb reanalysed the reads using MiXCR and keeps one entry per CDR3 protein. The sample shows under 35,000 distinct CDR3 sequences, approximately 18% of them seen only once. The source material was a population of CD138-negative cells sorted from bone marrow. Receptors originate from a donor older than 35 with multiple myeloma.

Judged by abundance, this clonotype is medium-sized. The CDR3 here is CASSSSRPGGLNTEAFF. In nucleotides, the CDR3 is TGTGCCAGCAGCTCCAGCCGACCGGGAGGGCTAAACACTGAAGCTTTCTTT. The chain has TRBV7-9 and TRBJ1-1, with D uncertain. This CDR3 region has 17 residues. Germline V CDR1 and CDR2: SEHNR, FQNEAQ (reference sequence). Trimming stripped 4 bases from V and 2 bases from J, with 20 bases between.

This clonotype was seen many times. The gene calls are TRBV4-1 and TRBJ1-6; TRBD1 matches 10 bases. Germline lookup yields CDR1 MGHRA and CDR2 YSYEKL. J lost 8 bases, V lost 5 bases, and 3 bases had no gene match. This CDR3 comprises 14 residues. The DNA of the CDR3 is TGCGCCAGCAGCTACGGGACAGGGGATTCACCCCTCCACTTT. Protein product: CASSYGTGDSPLHF.

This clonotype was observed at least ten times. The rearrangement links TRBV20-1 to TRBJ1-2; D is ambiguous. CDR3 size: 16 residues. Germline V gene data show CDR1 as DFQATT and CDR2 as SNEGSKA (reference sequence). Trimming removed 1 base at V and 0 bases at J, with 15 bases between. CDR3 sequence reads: CSARGPQAAANYGYTF. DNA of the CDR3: TGCAGTGCTAGAGGGCCCCAGGCAGCAGCTAACTATGGCTACACCTTC.

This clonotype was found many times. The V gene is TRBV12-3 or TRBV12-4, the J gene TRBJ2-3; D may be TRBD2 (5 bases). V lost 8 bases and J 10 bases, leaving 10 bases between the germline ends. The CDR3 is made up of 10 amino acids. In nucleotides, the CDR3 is TGTGCCAGCTCCCGAGGGCCGCAGTATTTT. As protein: CASSRGPQYF.

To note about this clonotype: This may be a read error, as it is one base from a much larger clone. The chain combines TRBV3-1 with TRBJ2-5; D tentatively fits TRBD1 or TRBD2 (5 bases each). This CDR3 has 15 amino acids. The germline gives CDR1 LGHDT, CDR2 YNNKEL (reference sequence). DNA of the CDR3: TGTGCCAGCGGCCAAACTCTAGGCGGGCAAGGGGCCCAGTACTTC. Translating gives CASGQTLGGQGAQYF.